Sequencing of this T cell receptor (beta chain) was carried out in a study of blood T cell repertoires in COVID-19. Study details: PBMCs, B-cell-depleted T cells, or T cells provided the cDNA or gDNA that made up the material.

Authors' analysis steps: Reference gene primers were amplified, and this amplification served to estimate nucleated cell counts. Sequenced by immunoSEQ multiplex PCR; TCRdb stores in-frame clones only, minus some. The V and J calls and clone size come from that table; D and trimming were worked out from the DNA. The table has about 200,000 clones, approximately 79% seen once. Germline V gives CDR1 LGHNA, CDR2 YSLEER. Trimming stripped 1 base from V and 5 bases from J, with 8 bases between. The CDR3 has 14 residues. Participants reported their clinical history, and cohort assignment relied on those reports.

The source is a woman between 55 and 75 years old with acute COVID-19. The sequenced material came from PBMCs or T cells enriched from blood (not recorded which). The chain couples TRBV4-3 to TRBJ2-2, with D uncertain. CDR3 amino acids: CASSQVGTTGELFF. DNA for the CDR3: TGCGCCAGCAGCCAAGTGGGCACGACCGGGGAGCTGTTTTTT.